A selection of T cell receptor beta chains follows, all from one sample in a study of a mutant IDH1 vaccine in newly diagnosed glioma. No antigen has been identified for these receptors. The method was immunoSEQ multiplex PCR; TCRdb's version includes in-frame clones alone and lacks a portion of them. The sample carries 35,000 to 45,000 clones, about four fifths recorded once. Specimen: PBMCs, collected from a glioma patient whose treatment included an IDH1 peptide vaccine. These receptors were collected from a woman aged 40 to 55 with glioma. Some clones in this sample may be carry-over from other donors' samples. Both conserved end residues are part of each CDR3. The order of the fields is D gene, clone size, V gene, J gene, CDR3 protein, CDR3 DNA. D genes are given only for firm matches. The size entry is marked missing in some rows and otherwise reads once, few, many or a size class.

.	.	TRBV25-1	TRBJ1-5	CASSESPTGGASNQPQHF	TGTGCCAGCAGTGAATCCCCGACAGGTGGGGCCTCAAATCAGCCCCAGCATTTT
.	once	TRBV6-6	TRBJ2-7	CASSHTYEQYF	TGTGCCAGCAGTCATACCTACGAGCAGTACTTC
.	few	TRBV4-1	TRBJ2-7	CASSQEGSKMGYEQYF	TGCGCCAGCAGCCAAGAGGGCAGCAAAATGGGCTACGAGCAGTACTTC
.	.	TRBV7-9	TRBJ1-2	CASSTGVEGYTF	TGTGCCAGCAGCACGGGGGTAGAGGGCTACACCTTC
.	once	TRBV6-5	TRBJ1-3	CASSYEGNSGNTIYF	TGTGCCAGCAGTTACGAGGGTAACTCTGGAAACACCATATATTTT
.	.	TRBV4-2	TRBJ1-2	CASSQPLDADNYGYTF	TGTGCCAGCAGCCAACCATTGGACGCCGATAACTATGGCTACACCTTC
.	.	TRBV7-9	TRBJ2-4	CASSFGQQNIQYF	TGTGCCAGCAGCTTCGGACAGCAAAACATTCAGTACTTC
.	.	TRBV7-2	TRBJ2-7	CASTTGRVSYEQYF	TGTGCCAGCACCACAGGGAGGGTCTCCTACGAGCAGTACTTC
.	.	TRBV9	TRBJ2-3	CASGLVSTDTQYF	TGTGCCAGCGGATTGGTAAGCACAGATACGCAGTATTTT
.	.	TRBV6-5	TRBJ1-1	CASSYSGMEAFF	TGTGCCAGCAGTTATTCGGGAATGGAAGCTTTCTTT
TRBD1	.	TRBV10-3	TRBJ2-7	CAIAGRDRGSEQYF	TGTGCCATCGCGGGGCGGGACAGGGGTTCCGAGCAGTACTTC
TRBD1	.	TRBV4-2	TRBJ1-5	CASSQVGGQQGGEQPQHF	TGTGCCAGCAGCCAAGTGGGGGGACAACAGGGGGGAGAGCAGCCCCAGCATTTT
TRBD2	.	TRBV15	TRBJ2-1	CATSRDLAGGPDEQFF	TGTGCCACCAGCAGAGATCTAGCGGGAGGGCCGGATGAGCAGTTCTTC
.	once	TRBV30	TRBJ1-5	CAWSLLGQPQHF	TGTGCCTGGAGCTTACTGGGGCAGCCCCAGCATTTT
.	.	TRBV19	TRBJ1-2	CASSPPGWDVNYGYTF	TGTGCCAGTAGTCCACCCGGTTGGGATGTCAACTATGGCTACACCTTC
.	.	TRBV9	TRBJ1-4	CASSPSRATNEKLFF	TGTGCCAGCAGCCCGAGTCGTGCAACTAATGAAAAACTGTTTTTT
.	.	TRBV9	TRBJ1-2	CASSFTTIGSGGYTF	TGTGCCAGCAGCTTCACGACGATTGGCAGCGGTGGCTACACCTTC
.	.	TRBV28	TRBJ2-7	CASQSLTQGSYSYEQYF	TGTGCCAGCCAATCACTAACACAGGGCTCATACTCCTACGAGCAGTACTTC
TRBD1	.	TRBV5-1	TRBJ1-1	CASSSPGGKSEAFF	TGCGCCAGCAGCTCTCCAGGGGGCAAGTCTGAAGCTTTCTTT
.	.	TRBV6-5	TRBJ2-6	CASSYSGSGANVLTF	TGTGCCAGCAGTTACTCTGGCTCTGGGGCCAACGTCCTGACTTTC
.	once	TRBV4-2	TRBJ1-4	CASSQEPGARLLNEKLFF	TGTGCCAGCAGCCAAGAACCCGGTGCCCGGCTTCTTAATGAAAAACTGTTTTTT
.	.	TRBV5-6	TRBJ1-2	CASRRGDWGYTF	TGTGCCAGCAGGAGGGGGGACTGGGGCTACACCTTC
.	.	TRBV7-2	TRBJ2-2	CASSPEVSLRLFF	TGTGCCAGCAGCCCTGAAGTGTCTCTCCGGCTGTTTTTT
.	.	TRBV4-3	TRBJ1-1	CASSQGQEVSEAFF	TGCGCCAGCAGCCAGGGTCAGGAGGTATCTGAAGCTTTCTTT